What follows is one TCR beta chain and its context. Antigen unknown. The germline V gene encodes CDR1 SEHNR and CDR2 FQNEAQ (reference sequence). With 3 bases removed from V and 8 bases from J, the gap between germline ends came to 17 bases. This CDR3 is 15 amino acids long. This specimen belongs to a study of CD8 T cells in Susac syndrome. RNA amounts of roughly 0.45 to 1 ug underwent reverse transcription with random hexamers. The method of amplification for TCR beta CDR3 was immunoSEQ multiplex PCR, covering 54 Vbeta and 13 Jbeta. Each CDR3 protein gets one entry after TCRdb re-called the immunoSEQ multiplex PCR reads with MiXCR. There are 200,000 to 250,000 distinct CDR3 sequences in the sample; roughly 96% occur only once, and 0.075% to 0.095% lies in the top ten. Study results and caveats: In its TCR sequencing and HLA analysis, the study acknowledged that the number of individuals was relatively small.

This TCR was sampled from a human donor with multiple sclerosis. Sequences were obtained from CD4+ T cells from PBMCs. The chain carries TRBV7-9 and TRBJ2-1, with D possibly TRBD1 on 6 matching bases. The CDR3 bases are TGTGCCAGCAGCTTCAGGGCTAGCCCAGGGGATGAGCAGTTCTTC. Residues: CASSFRASPGDEQFF.